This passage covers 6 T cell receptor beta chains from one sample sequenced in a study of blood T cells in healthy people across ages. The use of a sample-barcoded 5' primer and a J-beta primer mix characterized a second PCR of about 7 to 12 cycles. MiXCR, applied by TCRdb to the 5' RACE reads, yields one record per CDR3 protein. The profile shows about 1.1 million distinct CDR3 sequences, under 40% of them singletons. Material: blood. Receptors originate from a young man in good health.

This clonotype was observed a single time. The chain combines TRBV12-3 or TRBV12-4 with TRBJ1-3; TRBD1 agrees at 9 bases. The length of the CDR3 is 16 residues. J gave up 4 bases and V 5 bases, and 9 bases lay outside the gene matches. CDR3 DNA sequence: TGTGCCAGCAGTGCAGCAGGGACAGGGACCGGAAACACCATATATTTT. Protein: CASSAAGTGTGNTIYF.

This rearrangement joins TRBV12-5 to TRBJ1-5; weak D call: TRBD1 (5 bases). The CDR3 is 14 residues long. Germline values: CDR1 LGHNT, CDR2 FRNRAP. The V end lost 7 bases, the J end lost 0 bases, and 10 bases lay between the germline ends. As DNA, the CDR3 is TGTGCTAGTGTTTGGGGGTCTAGCAATCAGCCCCAGCATTTT. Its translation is CASVWGSSNQPQHF.

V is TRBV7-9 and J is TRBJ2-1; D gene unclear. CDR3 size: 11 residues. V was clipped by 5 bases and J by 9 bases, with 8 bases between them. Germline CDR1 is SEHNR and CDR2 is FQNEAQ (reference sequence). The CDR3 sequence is CASSRSVEQFF. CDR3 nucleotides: TGTGCCAGCAGCAGGTCGGTTGAGCAGTTCTTC. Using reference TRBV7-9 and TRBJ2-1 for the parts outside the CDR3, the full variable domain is DTGVSQNPRHKITKRGQNVTFRCDPISEHNRLYWYRQTLGQGPEFLTYFQNEAQLEKSRLLSDRFSAERPKGSFSTLEIQRTEQGDSAMYLCASSRSVEQFFGPGTRLTVL.

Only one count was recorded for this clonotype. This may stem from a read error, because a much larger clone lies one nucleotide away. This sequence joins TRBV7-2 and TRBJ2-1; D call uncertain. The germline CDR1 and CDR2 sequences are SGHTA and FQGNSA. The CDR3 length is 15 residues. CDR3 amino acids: CASSSYRDSYNELFF. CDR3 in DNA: TGTGCCAGCAGCTCATACAGAGACTCCTACAATGAGCTGTTCTTC.

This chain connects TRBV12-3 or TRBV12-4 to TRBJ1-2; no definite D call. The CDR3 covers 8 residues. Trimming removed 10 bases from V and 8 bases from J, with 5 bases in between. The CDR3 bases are TGTGCCACCCCGGGCTACACCTTC. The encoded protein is CATPGYTF.

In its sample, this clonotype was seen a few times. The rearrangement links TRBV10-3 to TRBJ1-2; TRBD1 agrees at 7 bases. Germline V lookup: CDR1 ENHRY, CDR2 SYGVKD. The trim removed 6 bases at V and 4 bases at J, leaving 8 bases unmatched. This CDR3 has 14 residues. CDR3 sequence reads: CAISIPGQSYGYTF. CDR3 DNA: TGTGCCATCAGCATCCCGGGACAGAGCTATGGCTACACCTTC.